These 30 T cell receptor beta chains came from one sample sequenced in a study of blood T cell repertoires in COVID-19 (TCRdb year 2020). Library construction relied on the immunoSEQ multiplex PCR assay. The table comes from immuneACCESS by way of TCRdb, which keeps in-frame sequences with V and J called. Part of the clones is missing from these tables; in studies checked, under half for an unresolved V gene and the rest for unknown reasons. Recorded for this sample are nearly 80,000 clones; 87% of them occurred a single time. The ten largest clones represent 4% to 6% of the sample. The source material was peripheral blood. The receptor source for this set is a woman aged 80 or older with active or convalescent COVID-19.

The CDR3 protein is CAWSVLGSSEQFF. Written as DNA, the CDR3 is TGTGCCTGGAGTGTACTGGGGAGTAGTGAGCAGTTCTTC. The chain joins TRBV30 to TRBJ2-1, with D possibly matching TRBD2 (5 bases). V lost 0 bases and J lost 9, with 12 bases in between. There are 13 residues in the CDR3. Germline assignment: CDR1 GTSNPN and CDR2 SVGIG (reference sequence).

As regards this clone: This sample includes further DNA sequences coding for the same CDR3. This sequence joins TRBV25-1 and TRBJ2-5; D unresolved. There are 13 residues in the CDR3. Germline CDR1 reads MGHDK; CDR2 reads SYGVNS. V was shortened by 2 bases and J by 1 base, with 5 bases between the two germline ends. CDR3 loop: CASSEPVQETQYF. Written as DNA, the CDR3 is TGTGCCAGCAGTGAACCCGTCCAAGAGACCCAGTACTTC.

This clone has only one observation. The chain carries TRBV9 and TRBJ2-5, with 11 bases identical to TRBD2. The germline V gene has CDR1 SGDLS and CDR2 YYNGEE. This CDR3 is 15 amino acids long. V shed 5 bases, J shed 4 bases, and the junction held 7 bases outside the gene matches. The CDR3 protein is CASSFSGGAGETQYF. CDR3 sequence (DNA): TGTGCCAGCAGTTTTAGCGGGGGGGCTGGAGAGACCCAGTACTTC.

A few counts support this clone. The chain carries TRBV7-2 and TRBJ2-5; 8 bases match TRBD2. The V and J ends lost 0 bases and 4 bases, in that order; junction bases with no gene match: 7. CDR3 length: 16 residues. Germline CDR1 is SGHTA and CDR2 is FQGNSA. CDR3 amino acids: CASSLAGTRVRETQYF. DNA of the CDR3: TGTGCCAGCAGCTTAGCGGGGACTAGAGTTCGAGAGACCCAGTACTTC. Combining the CDR3 with reference TRBV7-2 and TRBJ2-5 gives the whole variable domain GAGVSQSPSNKVTEKGKDVELRCDPISGHTALYWYRQSLGQGLEFLIYFQGNSAPDKSGLPSDRFSAERTGGSVSTLTIQRTQQEDSAVYLCASSLAGTRVRETQYFGPGTRLLVL.

The genes are TRBV28 and TRBJ2-7; TRBD1 is a possible D gene (6 bases). Trimming pared 6 bases from V and 1 base from J, leaving 10 bases between. CDR1 and CDR2 from the germline V gene are MDHEN and SYDVKM. This CDR3 region has 13 residues. CDR3 bases: TGTGCCAGCAGGCCGGGGACATCCTACGAGCAGTACTTC. Protein sequence: CASRPGTSYEQYF.

V is TRBV3-1 (or the pseudogene TRBV3-2) and J is TRBJ2-5, with 7 nucleotides matching TRBD1. Germline V gene sequence: CDR1 LGHDT, CDR2 YNNKEL (reference sequence). With 3 bases clipped from V and 6 bases from J, the junction kept 4 bases outside the gene matches. The length of the CDR3 is 13 residues. The CDR3 DNA reads as TGTGCCAGCAGCCACAGGGGGATGAAGACCCAGTACTTC. Protein product: CASSHRGMKTQYF.

V usage is TRBV15 and J usage is TRBJ2-5; TRBD2 aligns across 8 bases. After removal of 3 bases from V and 2 bases from J, the junction contained 11 bases not matched to a gene. The length of the CDR3 is 17 residues. The germline V gene has CDR1 LNHNV and CDR2 YYDKDF (reference sequence). The chain's CDR3 is CATSRRGAGVGQETQYF. The DNA for the CDR3 is TGTGCCACCAGCAGGCGGGGGGCGGGGGTAGGGCAAGAGACCCAGTACTTC.

This chain connects TRBV30 to TRBJ1-2, with TRBD1 matching over 8 bases. This CDR3 contains 14 residues. Trimming at V came to 3 bases and at J to 4 bases, leaving 7 bases not matched to a gene. Germline V lookup: CDR1 GTSNPN, CDR2 SVGIG (reference sequence). CDR3 amino acids: CAWSGGRGLYGYTF. For the CDR3, the DNA is TGTGCCTGGAGCGGGGGCAGGGGGCTCTATGGCTACACCTTC.

The chain links TRBV11-2 to TRBJ1-2, with D uncertain. The CDR3 is 13 amino acids. V lost 2 bases, J lost 1 base, and 5 bases lay in between. Germline V gene sequence: CDR1 SGHAT, CDR2 FQNNGV. The CDR3 protein is CASSLYYNYGYTF. In DNA form, the CDR3 reads TGTGCCAGCAGCTTATATTATAACTATGGCTACACCTTC.

The chain employs TRBV28 and TRBJ2-7, with D maybe TRBD1 (7 bases). The CDR3 is made up of 15 amino acids. CDR1 and CDR2 from the germline V gene are MDHEN and SYDVKM. Trimming removed 6 bases at V and 3 bases at J, with 18 bases between. The chain's CDR3 is CASSISGGGGYEQYF. The CDR3 DNA is TGTGCCAGCAGCATCTCAGGGGGAGGAGGCTACGAGCAGTACTTC. Supplemented by reference TRBV28 and TRBJ2-7, the full variable domain reads DVKVTQSSRYLVKRTGEKVFLECVQDMDHENMFWYRQDPGLGLRLIYFSYDVKMKEKGDIPEGYSVSREKKERFSLILESASTNQTSMYLCASSISGGGGYEQYFGPGTRLTVT.

The chain is built from TRBV19 and TRBJ1-2; TRBD1 agrees at 8 bases. The J segment lost 8 bases and the V segment lost 4 bases, leaving 9 bases of the junction unmatched. The CDR3 sequence is 14 residues long. The germline gives CDR1 LNHDA, CDR2 SQIVND (reference sequence). Here the CDR3 DNA reads TGTGCCAGTAGTAATACAGGGGGATTAAGCGGCTACACCTTC. It encodes CASSNTGGLSGYTF.

The V gene is TRBV5-1, the J gene TRBJ2-3, with D possibly TRBD1 on 5 matching bases. V was shortened by 0 bases and J by 0 bases, with 11 bases between the two germline ends. This CDR3 has 16 residues. Germline CDR1 SGHRS, CDR2 YFSETQ. CDR3 DNA sequence: TGCGCCAGCAGCTTGGTTGGGGCAGGGAGCACAGATACGCAGTATTTT. Its protein is CASSLVGAGSTDTQYF.

This rearrangement joins TRBV10-1 to TRBJ2-3, with D possibly TRBD2 on 5 matching bases. The CDR3 is 12 residues long. CDR1 and CDR2 (germline): WNHNN, SYGVQD (reference sequence). The V end was cut by 7 bases, the J end by 1 base, with 6 bases between. The CDR3 spells CASTGGTDTQYF. In nucleotides, the CDR3 is TGCGCCAGCACCGGGGGCACAGATACGCAGTATTTT.

This clone turned up a few times. The rearrangement links TRBV9 to TRBJ2-3, with 8 positions matching TRBD2. The trim removed 0 bases at V and 5 bases at J, leaving 8 bases unmatched. Per germline, CDR1 SGDLS and CDR2 YYNGEE. This CDR3 is built from 16 residues. The CDR3 bases are TGTGCCAGCAGCGTAGTCGGAGCGGGGGCTGTAGATACGCAGTATTTT. This sequence encodes CASSVVGAGAVDTQYF. Full variable domain (remainder filled in from reference TRBV9 and TRBJ2-3): DSGVTQTPKHLITATGQRVTLRCSPRSGDLSVYWYQQSLDQGLQFLIQYYNGEERAKGNILERFSAQQFPDLHSELNLSSLELGDSALYFCASSVVGAGAVDTQYFGPGTRLTVL.

The CDR3 coding sequence is TGCGCCAGCAGCCATTCGAGGGGGGGTTTGCAGCCCCAGCATTTT. It specifies CASSHSRGGLQPQHF. This chain links TRBV4-1 with TRBJ1-5, with D perhaps TRBD1 (6 bases). CDR1 MGHRA and CDR2 YSYEKL come from the germline V gene. The CDR3 is 15 amino acids. V gave up 3 bases and J gave up 7 bases, with 16 bases separating them.

The gene calls are TRBV4-3 and TRBJ2-7, with TRBD1 as a possible D gene (5 bases). The CDR3 has 14 residues. V was pared by 1 base and J by 2 bases, with 9 bases between. CDR1 is LGHNA and CDR2 is YSLEER in the germline V gene. CDR3 loop: CASSQGQGTYEQYF. The CDR3 nucleotides are TGCGCCAGCAGCCAAGGGCAGGGAACCTACGAGCAGTACTTC.

This chain uses TRBV5-1 with TRBJ1-2, with TRBD1 identical over 7 bases. CDR3 length: 14 amino acids. Trimming took 0 bases from V and 8 from J; bases not matched to a gene: 7. The germline V gene encodes CDR1 SGHRS and CDR2 YFSETQ. This CDR3 reads CASSLGQGPVGYTF. The CDR3 DNA is TGCGCCAGCAGCTTGGGACAGGGCCCGGTAGGCTACACCTTC. Supplemented by reference TRBV5-1 and TRBJ1-2, the full variable domain reads KAGVTQTPRYLIKTRGQQVTLSCSPISGHRSVSWYQQTPGQGLQFLFEYFSETQRNKGNFPGRFSGRQFSNSRSEMNVSTLELGDSALYLCASSLGQGPVGYTFGSGTRLTVV.

V and J are TRBV5-1 and TRBJ2-5; 8 bases are a match to TRBD2. The CDR3 sequence is 16 residues long. J lost 5 bases, V lost 0 bases, and 9 bases had no gene match. In germline, CDR1 is SGHRS, CDR2 YFSETQ. The CDR3 DNA sequence: TGCGCCAGCAGCTTGGGACCGGAAGGCGGGAGGGAGACCCAGTACTTC. It codes for CASSLGPEGGRETQYF. Together with reference TRBV5-1 and TRBJ2-5, the CDR3 gives the full variable domain: KAGVTQTPRYLIKTRGQQVTLSCSPISGHRSVSWYQQTPGQGLQFLFEYFSETQRNKGNFPGRFSGRQFSNSRSEMNVSTLELGDSALYLCASSLGPEGGRETQYFGPGTRLLVL.

The J gene is TRBJ2-1, the V gene TRBV7-2; D might be TRBD1 (6 bases). The germline V and J ends were trimmed by 4 bases and 6 bases, with 10 bases remaining between them. Germline values: CDR1 SGHTA, CDR2 FQGNSA. This CDR3 has 13 amino acids. CDR3 protein: CASSSRTVNEQFF. The CDR3 coding sequence is TGTGCCAGCAGCTCCCGGACAGTCAATGAGCAGTTCTTC.

The chain recombines TRBV5-1 with TRBJ2-7, with TRBD1 identical over 9 bases. The trim removed 1 base at V and 6 bases at J, leaving 8 bases unmatched. This CDR3 contains 15 residues. CDR1 is SGHRS, CDR2 YFSETQ, per germline. The CDR3 here is CASSLPRTGEGEQYF. The CDR3 DNA sequence: TGCGCCAGCAGCTTGCCTAGGACAGGGGAAGGCGAGCAGTACTTC. Using reference TRBV5-1 and TRBJ2-7 for the parts outside the CDR3, the full variable domain is KAGVTQTPRYLIKTRGQQVTLSCSPISGHRSVSWYQQTPGQGLQFLFEYFSETQRNKGNFPGRFSGRQFSNSRSEMNVSTLELGDSALYLCASSLPRTGEGEQYFGPGTRLTVT.

This rearrangement joins TRBV4-3 to TRBJ1-6; 9 bases map to TRBD1. From germline, CDR1 is LGHNA and CDR2 YSLEER. J lost 7 bases, V lost 4 bases, and 8 bases had no gene match. The length of the CDR3 is 16 residues. Here the CDR3 reads CASSPEGQGRNSPLHF. In DNA, the CDR3 is TGCGCCAGCAGCCCAGAGGGACAGGGTAGAAATTCACCCCTCCACTTT.

This chain links TRBV7-8 with TRBJ2-3, with a possible D match to TRBD1 (6 bases). The V end lost 2 bases, the J end lost 2 bases, and 20 bases lay between the germline ends. The germline V gene encodes CDR1 SGHVS and CDR2 FQNEAQ. The CDR3 has 18 residues. Here the CDR3 reads CASSLTTYRVGDTDTQYF. As DNA, the CDR3 is TGTGCCAGCAGCTTAACGACTTACAGGGTTGGGGACACAGATACGCAGTATTTT.

This chain links TRBV5-1 with TRBJ2-3; D is perhaps TRBD1 (6 bases). The CDR3 has 14 amino acids. Per germline, CDR1 SGHRS and CDR2 YFSETQ. V shed 4 bases and J shed 5 bases, with 14 bases lying between them. The CDR3 region is CASSPGTSKDTQYF. The CDR3, as DNA: TGCGCCAGCAGCCCCGGGACATCAAAAGATACGCAGTATTTT.

The genes are TRBV24-1 and TRBJ2-1, with 10 bases identical to TRBD2. The CDR3 has 15 amino acids. The V and J ends lost 3 bases and 8 bases, in that order; junction bases with no gene match: 6. Germline lookup yields CDR1 KGHDR and CDR2 SFDVKD. CDR3 in amino acids: CATSDAGTSAYEQFF. The CDR3 DNA is TGTGCCACCAGTGATGCCGGGACTAGCGCTTATGAGCAGTTCTTC.

This clone was recorded a few times. The rearrangement joins TRBV6-1 to TRBJ2-7; TRBD1 is a possible D gene (6 bases). This CDR3 region has 12 residues. V was clipped by 3 bases and J by 7 bases, with 10 bases between them. The V gene's germline CDR1 is MNHNS and CDR2 SASEGT. The CDR3 DNA is TGTGCCAGCAGTGAGAGGGGGATGGAGCAGTACTTC. It translates to CASSERGMEQYF.

The J gene is TRBJ1-3, the V gene TRBV10-3, with 7 bases matching TRBD1. This CDR3 region has 11 residues. CDR1 and CDR2 from the germline V gene are ENHRY and SYGVKD. V was pared by 6 bases and J by 7 bases, with 0 bases of the junction left unmatched. The DNA for the CDR3 is TGTGCCATCAGACAGGGGAACACCATATATTTT. This sequence encodes CAIRQGNTIYF.

This clone came up once. The chain combines TRBV19 with TRBJ2-7, with D perhaps matching TRBD1 (6 bases). CDR1 and CDR2 (germline): LNHDA, SQIVND (reference sequence). The V end was cut by 1 base, the J end by 6 bases, with 16 bases between. The CDR3 loop spans 15 amino acids. DNA of the CDR3: TGTGCCAGTAGTATAGGATTAAGGGGGAGAAGCGAGCAGTACTTC. Its translation is CASSIGLRGRSEQYF.

The chain has TRBV18 and TRBJ2-2; a possible D gene is TRBD2 (6 bases). V lost 2 bases and J lost 7, with 11 bases in between. The CDR3 spans 14 residues. Germline-derived CDR1 and CDR2 are KGHSH and LQKENI. CDR3 DNA sequence: TGTGCCAGCTCACCATCCGAGGGAGGCGGGGAGCTGTTTTTT. Its translation: CASSPSEGGGELFF.

This chain links TRBV6-4 with TRBJ2-1; D perhaps matches TRBD2 (7 bases). Trimming removed 4 bases at V and 8 bases at J, with 18 bases between. CDR1 and CDR2 from the germline V gene are MRHNA and SNTAGT. The CDR3 extends over 15 amino acids. The CDR3 nucleotides read TGTGCCAGCAGTGTAGGGGGGAGGGCCGTCGATGAGCAGTTCTTC. Translation: CASSVGGRAVDEQFF.

V and J are TRBV6-1 and TRBJ2-3, with a possible D match to TRBD2 (6 bases). Trimming took off 6 bases at V and 5 bases at J, with 18 bases between the two ends. CDR1 and CDR2 from the germline V gene are MNHNS and SASEGT. The CDR3 runs 15 residues. The CDR3 protein is CASRTAGTGIDTQYF. The CDR3 coding sequence is TGTGCCAGCAGGACGGCGGGGACGGGGATAGATACGCAGTATTTT.